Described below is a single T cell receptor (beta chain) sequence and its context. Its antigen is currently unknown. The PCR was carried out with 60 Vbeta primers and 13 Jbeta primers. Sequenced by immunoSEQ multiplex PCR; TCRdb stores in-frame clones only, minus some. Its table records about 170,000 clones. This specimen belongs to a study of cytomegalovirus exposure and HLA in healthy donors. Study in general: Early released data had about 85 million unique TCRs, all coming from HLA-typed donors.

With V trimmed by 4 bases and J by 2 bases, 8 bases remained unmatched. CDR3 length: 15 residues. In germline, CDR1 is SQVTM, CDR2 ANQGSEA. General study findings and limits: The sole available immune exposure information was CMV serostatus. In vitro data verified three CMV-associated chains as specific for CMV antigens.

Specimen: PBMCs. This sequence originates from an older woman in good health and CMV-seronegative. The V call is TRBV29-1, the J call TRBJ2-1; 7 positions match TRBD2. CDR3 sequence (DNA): TGCAGCGTTGGGGCTGGGGGAGGGCCCTACAATGAGCAGTTCTTC. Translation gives CSVGAGGGPYNEQFF.